The 15 T cell receptor beta chains below were found in one sample sequenced in a study of shared T cell receptors in the human thymus. Here immunoSEQ multiplex PCR was the method, and the copy in TCRdb shows in-frame clones only, minus some. Of 600,000 or so clones in the sample, around 87% were seen once. Another study also made use of these data, one on human thymus T cells.

Sequenced input: thymocytes. The receptors were gathered from a boy under three years old with a congenital heart defect.

This clone was picked up one time. This rearrangement joins TRBV15 to TRBJ1-3; D is undetermined. Per germline, CDR1 LNHNV and CDR2 YYDKDF (reference sequence). V was clipped by 0 bases and J by 0 bases, with 9 bases between them. The CDR3 is 16 amino acids. In DNA, the CDR3 is TGTGCCACCAGCAGAGAAGGAGGGATCTCTGGAAACACCATATATTTT. Its protein is CATSREGGISGNTIYF.

The DNA of the CDR3 is TGTGCCAGCAGTCCTCTGGGGATTACCGGGACAGGGACCGACGAGCAGTACTTC. It encodes CASSPLGITGTGTDEQYF. This sequence joins TRBV25-1 and TRBJ2-7, with 9 bases lining up with TRBD1. The J segment lost 5 bases and the V segment lost 5 bases, leaving 19 bases of the junction unmatched. The CDR3 sequence is 18 residues long. From germline, CDR1 is MGHDK and CDR2 SYGVNS.

The gene calls are TRBV28 and TRBJ2-7; no clear D. The CDR3 covers 16 residues. The V end lost 3 bases, the J end lost 6 bases, and 21 bases lay between the germline ends. Germline V gives CDR1 MDHEN, CDR2 SYDVKM. Here the CDR3 DNA reads TGTGCCAGCAGTTTGTCCGCCGACCCTCCGCCGGGCGAGCAGTACTTC. The encoded protein is CASSLSADPPPGEQYF. Variable domain in full (rest from reference TRBV28 and TRBJ2-7): DVKVTQSSRYLVKRTGEKVFLECVQDMDHENMFWYRQDPGLGLRLIYFSYDVKMKEKGDIPEGYSVSREKKERFSLILESASTNQTSMYLCASSLSADPPPGEQYFGPGTRLTVT.

The chain carries TRBV27 and TRBJ2-1; 14 bases map to TRBD2. With 7 bases clipped from V and 7 bases from J, the junction kept 12 bases outside the gene matches. The CDR3 loop spans 17 amino acids. Germline CDR1 reads MNHEY; CDR2 reads SMNVEV (reference sequence). The CDR3 loop reads CASIRTSGGPVGNEQFF. The CDR3 nucleotides read TGTGCCAGCATTAGGACTAGCGGGGGGCCGGTGGGAAATGAGCAGTTCTTC.

The rearrangement uses TRBV27 and TRBJ1-2, with 7 bases identical to TRBD1. This CDR3 contains 15 residues. Trimming removed 2 bases from V and 4 bases from J; junction bases left unmatched: 7. The germline V gene encodes CDR1 MNHEY and CDR2 SMNVEV (reference sequence). The CDR3 region is CASSLEPGQPYGYTF. The CDR3 DNA reads as TGTGCCAGCAGTTTAGAGCCGGGACAGCCCTATGGCTACACCTTC.

This chain links TRBV14 with TRBJ1-2; a possible D gene is TRBD1 (6 bases). The CDR3 consists of 15 residues. Germline CDR1 reads SGHDN; CDR2 reads FVKESK. Trimming removed 1 base at V and 5 bases at J, with 14 bases between. This chain's CDR3 is CASSQADRTGYGYTF. In DNA, the CDR3 is TGTGCCAGCAGCCAAGCCGACAGGACGGGGTATGGCTACACCTTC.

This clone was found once. The V call is TRBV30, the J call TRBJ1-3; the match to TRBD1 covers 11 bases. The ends lost 6 bases at V and 2 bases at J; junction bases unmatched: 6. The CDR3 loop spans 15 amino acids. The germline gives CDR1 GTSNPN, CDR2 SVGIG (reference sequence). Here the CDR3 DNA reads TGTGCCTGCAAATGGGACAGGGGGACTGGAAACACCATATATTTT. Its protein is CACKWDRGTGNTIYF.

V is TRBV11-2 and J is TRBJ2-3; 7 bases are a match to TRBD2. This CDR3 has 17 residues. Germline CDR1 reads SGHAT; CDR2 reads FQNNGV. V lost 2 bases, J lost 3 bases, and 11 bases stayed unmatched. The CDR3 sequence: CASSLSQSGKRTDTQYF. The CDR3 region has the DNA TGTGCCAGCAGCTTATCTCAGAGCGGGAAGAGAACAGATACGCAGTATTTT.

The genes are TRBV9 and TRBJ2-7, with 13 bases identical to TRBD2. Germline CDR1 reads SGDLS; CDR2 reads YYNGEE. This CDR3 is 14 amino acids long. Unmatched junction bases numbered 4, after V lost 4 bases and J lost 6 bases. CDR3 coding DNA: TGTGCCAGCAGCAACGGACTAGCGGGGGTCGAGCAGTACTTC. Protein: CASSNGLAGVEQYF.

The genes are TRBV28 and TRBJ1-2, with 8 bases lining up with TRBD1. The CDR3 runs 16 residues. Trimming took 2 bases from V and 4 from J; bases not matched to a gene: 9. Germline V lookup: CDR1 MDHEN, CDR2 SYDVKM. CDR3 loop: CASSLGGQDLPYGYTF. CDR3 sequence (DNA): TGTGCCAGCAGTTTAGGGGGACAGGACCTCCCCTATGGCTACACCTTC.

The chain recombines TRBV15 with TRBJ1-2, with D uncertain. The CDR3 is 17 amino acids. Trimming cost V 1 base and J 1 base, with 16 bases left between them. Per the germline V gene, CDR1 is LNHNV and CDR2 is YYDKDF (reference sequence). CDR3 DNA sequence: TGTGCCACCAGCAGAGTTTCCCGTACCGAGATTAACTATGGCTACACCTTC. This translates into CATSRVSRTEINYGYTF. Full variable domain (missing parts from reference TRBV15 and TRBJ1-2): DAMVIQNPRYQVTQFGKPVTLSCSQTLNHNVMYWYQQKSSQAPKLLFHYYDKDFNNEADTPDNFQSRRPNTSFCFLDIRSPGLGDTAMYLCATSRVSRTEINYGYTFGSGTRLTVV.

The rearrangement uses TRBV5-8 and TRBJ2-1; the match to TRBD2 covers 10 bases. The junction had 3 bases not matched to a gene; V was cut back by 1 base and J by 8 bases. CDR1 and CDR2 from the germline V gene are SGHTS and YDEGEE. The CDR3 is made up of 14 amino acids. Here the CDR3 reads CASSLLAGEDEQFF. The CDR3 nucleotides are TGTGCCAGCAGCTTGCTAGCGGGAGAGGATGAGCAGTTCTTC. Variable domain in full (rest from reference TRBV5-8 and TRBJ2-1): EAGVTQSPTHLIKTRGQQATLRCSPISGHTSVYWYQQALGLGLQFLLWYDEGEERNRGNFPPRFSGRQFPNYSSELNVNALELEDSALYLCASSLLAGEDEQFFGPGTRLTVL.

The V call is TRBV28, the J call TRBJ1-5; D ambiguous. The V gene's germline CDR1 is MDHEN and CDR2 SYDVKM. The CDR3 is made up of 13 amino acids. Trimming removed 5 bases from V and 0 bases from J, with 5 bases in between. The CDR3 bases are TGTGCCAGCAGTCCACATAGCAATCAGCCCCAGCATTTT. Protein sequence: CASSPHSNQPQHF.

The chain uses TRBV5-1 and TRBJ2-1; a weak D match, TRBD1 (6 bases). This CDR3 region has 16 residues. The V end was cut by 4 bases, the J end by 0 bases, with 14 bases between. Germline-derived CDR1 and CDR2 are SGHRS and YFSETQ. CDR3 nucleotides: TGCGCCAGCAGCACTCGACAGGAGAGCTCCTACAATGAGCAGTTCTTC. It encodes CASSTRQESSYNEQFF. The full variable domain, with the rest looked up from reference TRBV5-1 and TRBJ2-1, is KAGVTQTPRYLIKTRGQQVTLSCSPISGHRSVSWYQQTPGQGLQFLFEYFSETQRNKGNFPGRFSGRQFSNSRSEMNVSTLELGDSALYLCASSTRQESSYNEQFFGPGTRLTVL.

The V gene is TRBV5-4, the J gene TRBJ2-1; perhaps TRBD2 as D (5 bases). CDR3 length equals 16 residues. V lost 4 bases and J lost 6, with 20 bases in between. CDR1 SGHNT and CDR2 YYREEE come from the germline V gene (reference sequence). The chain's CDR3 is CASSNGGSSSGNEQFF. CDR3 nucleotides: TGTGCCAGCAGCAATGGTGGTTCTAGCTCGGGCAATGAGCAGTTCTTC.